The 24 T cell receptor beta chains below were found in one sample sequenced in a study of beta chain features in type 1 diabetes. Of the isolated RNA, all was reverse transcribed, and so the sequenced material was expressed TCRB transcripts. TCRdb's table, derived via immunoSEQ multiplex PCR, lists solely in-frame clones and lacks some. The data contain a few hundred thousand clones, around 13% of them singletons. Sequencing input: naive CD4+ T cells from blood. Source of these receptors: a man aged 30 to 45 in good health.

This clone was picked up a small number of times. V and J are TRBV7-2 and TRBJ2-1, with 9 bases that match TRBD2. Per the germline V gene, CDR1 is SGHTA and CDR2 is FQGNSA. The CDR3 length is 13 residues. The J segment lost 12 bases and the V segment lost 2 bases, leaving 5 bases of the junction unmatched. In DNA form, the CDR3 reads TGTGCCAGCAGCTTATGGCGGGAGGGCTGGCAGTTCTTC. Translation gives CASSLWREGWQFF.

The chain carries TRBV7-2 and TRBJ1-4; D is undetermined. V was cut by 5 bases and J by 5 bases, with 9 bases left in between. Germline V CDR1 and CDR2: SGHTA, FQGNSA. The CDR3 covers 13 residues. As DNA, the CDR3 is TGTGCCAGCAGCCCACTACAGAATGAAAAACTGTTTTTT. Translated, it gives CASSPLQNEKLFF.

The rearrangement links TRBV7-2 to TRBJ2-1, with 8 positions matching TRBD2. The V segment lost 4 bases and the J segment 10 bases; nucleotides outside the gene matches: 6. The germline CDR1 and CDR2 sequences are SGHTA and FQGNSA. The CDR3 sequence is 13 residues long. The CDR3 sequence is CASSYTWTSEQFF. The CDR3 nucleotides are TGTGCCAGCAGCTACACGTGGACTAGCGAGCAGTTCTTC. The entire variable domain, with the rest obtained from reference TRBV7-2 and TRBJ2-1, is as follows: GAGVSQSPSNKVTEKGKDVELRCDPISGHTALYWYRQSLGQGLEFLIYFQGNSAPDKSGLPSDRFSAERTGGSVSTLTIQRTQQEDSAVYLCASSYTWTSEQFFGPGTRLTVL.

The chain combines TRBV9 with TRBJ2-5, with D uncertain. Trimming removed 0 bases at V and 3 bases at J, with 9 bases between. CDR1 and CDR2 (germline): SGDLS, YYNGEE. The CDR3 spans 14 residues. This chain's CDR3 is CASSVGPLEETQYF. DNA for the CDR3: TGTGCCAGCAGCGTAGGACCGTTGGAAGAGACCCAGTACTTC.

V gene TRBV15 combines with J gene TRBJ1-1; D not resolved. Trimming pared 3 bases from V and 2 bases from J, leaving 13 bases between. The CDR3 spans 15 residues. The V gene's germline CDR1 is LNHNV and CDR2 YYDKDF (reference sequence). The DNA of the CDR3 is TGTGCCACCAGCAGGGATTGGCTCACTAACACTGAAGCTTTCTTT. Translating it yields CATSRDWLTNTEAFF.

This clone was counted between two and nine times. The chain links TRBV7-9 to TRBJ1-6; maybe TRBD1 (5 bases). Trimming shortened V by 2 bases and J by 9 bases, and 17 bases separated the two germline ends. The CDR3 loop spans 16 amino acids. The germline V gene has CDR1 SEHNR and CDR2 FQNEAQ (reference sequence). The DNA for the CDR3 is TGTGCCAGCAGCTTATCGTCGCCTGGGGGACTTTCACCCCTCCACTTT. Residues: CASSLSSPGGLSPLHF.

This clone was observed a handful of times. The V gene is TRBV25-1, the J gene TRBJ2-1, with D perhaps TRBD2 (7 bases). Germline-derived CDR1 and CDR2 are MGHDK and SYGVNS. The CDR3 runs 14 residues. The V gene lost 9 bases and the J gene lost 5 bases, with 17 bases spanning the gap. This chain's CDR3 is CASGGGRDNNEQFF. The CDR3 bases are TGTGCCAGTGGGGGAGGGCGGGACAACAATGAGCAGTTCTTC.

This chain connects TRBV29-1 to TRBJ1-2; D perhaps matches TRBD1 (5 bases). CDR1 and CDR2 from the germline V gene are SQVTM and ANQGSEA. The CDR3 runs to 12 residues. Trimming shortened V by 1 base and J by 9 bases, and 12 bases separated the two germline ends. CDR3 amino acids: CSVEGGPARYTF. The CDR3 DNA is TGCAGCGTTGAAGGGGGCCCTGCTCGCTACACCTTC.

Many counts were recorded for this clone. The CDR3, as DNA: TGCGCCAGCAGCCCCCATCCCCGGGGGAACTACGAGCAGTACTTC. It codes for CASSPHPRGNYEQYF. The chain is built from TRBV4-1 and TRBJ2-7; D possibly corresponds to TRBD2 (6 bases). Germline assignment: CDR1 MGHRA and CDR2 YSYEKL. The V and J ends lost 4 bases and 3 bases respectively, with 16 bases between them. The CDR3 spans 15 residues.

This clone has more than one count but fewer than ten. The chain carries TRBV9 and TRBJ2-5, with TRBD2 matching 7 bases. The CDR3 consists of 16 residues. Trimming removed 1 base from V and 0 bases from J; junction bases left unmatched: 6. CDR1 SGDLS and CDR2 YYNGEE come from the germline V gene. The CDR3, as DNA: TGTGCCAGCAGCGTATCGGGCGGGGGAAACCAAGAGACCCAGTACTTC. Translation gives CASSVSGGGNQETQYF.

The chain couples TRBV25-1 to TRBJ1-1; D gene ambiguous. The ends were cut back, 7 bases at V and 0 bases at J, with 9 bases in the middle. The germline gives CDR1 MGHDK, CDR2 SYGVNS. This CDR3 has 13 amino acids. The CDR3 coding sequence is TGTGCCAGCAATGGACCGTTGAACACTGAAGCTTTCTTT. Protein: CASNGPLNTEAFF.

This clone was detected a few times. The chain joins TRBV4-1 to TRBJ1-1, with D unresolved. There are 15 residues in the CDR3. Germline V gene sequence: CDR1 MGHRA, CDR2 YSYEKL. Trimming removed 3 bases at V and 2 bases at J, with 13 bases between. Written as DNA, the CDR3 is TGCGCCAGCAGCCAGGTGTTATCGGAAAACACTGAAGCTTTCTTT. This codes for CASSQVLSENTEAFF.

This clone has a handful of counts. V gene TRBV5-1 combines with J gene TRBJ2-1; D is perhaps TRBD1 or TRBD2 (5 bases each). Trimming took 0 bases from V and 6 from J, leaving 16 bases between them. Germline lookup yields CDR1 SGHRS and CDR2 YFSETQ. The CDR3 covers 16 residues. This CDR3 is CASSLAGTAGLNEQFF. CDR3 DNA: TGCGCCAGCAGCTTGGCCGGGACGGCCGGTCTCAATGAGCAGTTCTTC.

The gene calls are TRBV18 and TRBJ2-1; tentative D call: TRBD1 (6 bases). CDR1 is KGHSH and CDR2 is LQKENI in the germline V gene. The CDR3 has 16 amino acids. Deletions cut 5 bases from V and 3 bases from J, with 17 bases between. The CDR3 loop is CASSTLGGSGYNEQFF. In nucleotides, the CDR3 is TGTGCCAGCTCAACGCTAGGGGGTTCGGGCTACAATGAGCAGTTCTTC.

In its sample, this clone was seen a few times. V is TRBV7-9 and J is TRBJ1-5; no firm D call. Germline V gene lookup returns CDR1 SEHNR and CDR2 FQNEAQ (reference sequence). The V and J ends lost 4 bases and 3 bases respectively, with 13 bases between them. This CDR3 is 15 amino acids long. CDR3: CASSSDPGPNQPQHF. CDR3 DNA sequence: TGTGCCAGCAGCTCAGACCCCGGTCCCAATCAGCCCCAGCATTTT.

This clone was observed a handful of times. The chain is built from TRBV5-1 and TRBJ1-1; D call uncertain. Deletions cut 2 bases from V and 0 bases from J, with 5 bases between. CDR3 length: 13 residues. In germline, CDR1 is SGHRS, CDR2 YFSETQ. The CDR3 nucleotides read TGCGCCAGCAGCTTAACAGTGAACACTGAAGCTTTCTTT. Its protein product is CASSLTVNTEAFF.

The rearrangement joins TRBV2 to TRBJ2-1; no clear D. The CDR3 is made up of 12 amino acids. Germline loops: CDR1 SNHLY, CDR2 FYNNEI. Trimming stripped 6 bases from V and 5 bases from J, with 8 bases between. CDR3 DNA sequence: TGTGCCAGCAGGGTTAGTAACAATGAGCAGTTCTTC. Encoded protein: CASRVSNNEQFF. The variable domain in full, with the rest retrieved from reference TRBV2 and TRBJ2-1, is EPEVTQTPSHQVTQMGQEVILRCVPISNHLYFYWYRQILGQKVEFLVSFYNNEISEKSEIFDDQFSVERPDGSNFTLKIRSTKLEDSAMYFCASRVSNNEQFFGPGTRLTVL.

The chain links TRBV9 to TRBJ2-7, with 10 bases lining up with TRBD1. The junction had 8 bases not matched to a gene; V was cut back by 4 bases and J by 4 bases. The germline gives CDR1 SGDLS, CDR2 YYNGEE. This CDR3 has 15 amino acids. CDR3: CASSSAAGQGYEQYF. The CDR3 coding sequence is TGTGCCAGCAGCTCAGCGGCGGGACAGGGGTACGAGCAGTACTTC.

CDR3 DNA: TGTGCCAGCAGCGTATCCACTAGCGGGAGAGGTCATGAGCAGTTCTTC. This translates into CASSVSTSGRGHEQFF. This chain connects TRBV9 to TRBJ2-1, with 11 bases that match TRBD2. Per the germline V gene, CDR1 is SGDLS and CDR2 is YYNGEE. The V gene end was trimmed by 1 base and the J gene end by 8 bases; junction bases not matched to a gene: 8. This CDR3 contains 16 residues.

This clone was observed a handful of times. The J gene is TRBJ1-1, the V gene TRBV29-1; D ambiguous. This CDR3 spans 12 amino acids. In germline, CDR1 is SQVTM, CDR2 ANQGSEA. V was pared by 4 bases and J by 8 bases, with 14 bases between. The CDR3 sequence is CSVAVGWTEAFF. DNA for the CDR3: TGCAGCGTTGCGGTGGGGTGGACGGAAGCTTTCTTT.

This clone was recorded a few times. The chain employs TRBV9 and TRBJ2-1; a possible D gene is TRBD2 (5 bases). V was trimmed by 2 bases and J by 0 bases, leaving 12 bases between them. From germline, CDR1 is SGDLS and CDR2 YYNGEE. The CDR3 is 16 residues long. The CDR3 region has the DNA TGTGCCAGCAGCGTCGCGAAGCGGAGCTCCTACAATGAGCAGTTCTTC. This translates into CASSVAKRSSYNEQFF.

CDR3 DNA: TGCAGCGTTGGGGCAACCCACACTAGCACAGATACGCAGTATTTT. It specifies CSVGATHTSTDTQYF. The chain combines TRBV29-1 with TRBJ2-3; no reliable D call. V was trimmed by 4 bases and J by 0 bases, leaving 14 bases between them. CDR1 and CDR2 (germline): SQVTM, ANQGSEA. The CDR3 loop spans 15 amino acids.

This clone has just a few counts. The chain employs TRBV2 and TRBJ2-5; 9 nucleotides agree with TRBD1. J was trimmed by 4 bases and V by 7 bases; bases with no gene match: 7. The CDR3 has 14 amino acids. From germline, CDR1 is SNHLY and CDR2 FYNNEI. The CDR3 spells CASNRQGVRETQYF. CDR3 bases: TGTGCCAGCAATCGACAGGGGGTAAGAGAGACCCAGTACTTC.

The chain recombines TRBV6-6 with TRBJ2-7; maybe TRBD2 (6 bases). Trimming left V 0 bases short and J 3 bases short, with 12 bases between. The germline V gene encodes CDR1 MNHNY and CDR2 SVGAGI (reference sequence). The CDR3 sequence is 15 residues long. The CDR3 region has the DNA TGTGCCAGCAGTTACTCGACCGGGGGACTCTACGAGCAGTACTTC. Amino acid sequence: CASSYSTGGLYEQYF.